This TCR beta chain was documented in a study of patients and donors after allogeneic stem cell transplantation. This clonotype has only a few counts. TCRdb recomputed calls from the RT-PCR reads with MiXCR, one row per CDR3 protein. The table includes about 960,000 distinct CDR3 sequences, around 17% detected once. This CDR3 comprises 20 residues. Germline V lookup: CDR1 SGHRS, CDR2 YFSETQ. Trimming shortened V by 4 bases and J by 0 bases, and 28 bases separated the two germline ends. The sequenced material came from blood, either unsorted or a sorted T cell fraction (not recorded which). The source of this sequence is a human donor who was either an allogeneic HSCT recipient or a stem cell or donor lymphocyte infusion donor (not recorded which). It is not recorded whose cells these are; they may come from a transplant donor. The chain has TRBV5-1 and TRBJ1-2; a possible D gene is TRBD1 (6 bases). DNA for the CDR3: TGCGCCAGCAGCCGCGGAAATCCGGGAGGGGGTAGCAGTTCTAACTATGGCTACACCTTC. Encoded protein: CASSRGNPGGGSSSNYGYTF.